The T cell receptor beta chain described here comes from a study of spatial heterogeneity in lung cancer. Overall study context: Correlation of TCR transcript counts in tumor regions with a T cell module score from matched bulk RNA-seq was strong.

General study points: Tracking of tumor mutation counts was seen in expanded intratumoral alpha and beta TCR counts.

Time point of the sample: sample taken at primary tumor resection. The table lists this clonotype with many counts. Its specificity is not known. TCRdb re-derived calls from the 5' RACE reads in MiXCR, one entry per CDR3 protein. The data contain under 8,000 distinct CDR3 sequences, around 12% of them singletons. This CDR3 spans 15 amino acids. Germline CDR1 is SGHVS and CDR2 is FQNEAQ. The ends lost 5 bases at V and 3 bases at J; junction bases unmatched: 9. The sequencing used lung tumor tissue, collected at surgery. This clonotype originated in a male donor with early-stage non-small cell lung cancer. This sequence joins TRBV7-8 and TRBJ2-7, with 8 positions matching TRBD1. In DNA form, the CDR3 reads TGTGCCAGCAGCATCGGACAGGGCCCGGTCTACGAGCAGTACTTC. Translated: CASSIGQGPVYEQYF. Full variable domain (outside the CDR3, taken from reference TRBV7-8 and TRBJ2-7): GAGVSQSPRYKVAKRGQDVALRCDPISGHVSLFWYQQALGQGPEFLTYFQNEAQLDKSGLPSDRFFAERPEGSVSTLKIQRTQQEDSAVYLCASSIGQGPVYEQYFGPGTRLTVT.